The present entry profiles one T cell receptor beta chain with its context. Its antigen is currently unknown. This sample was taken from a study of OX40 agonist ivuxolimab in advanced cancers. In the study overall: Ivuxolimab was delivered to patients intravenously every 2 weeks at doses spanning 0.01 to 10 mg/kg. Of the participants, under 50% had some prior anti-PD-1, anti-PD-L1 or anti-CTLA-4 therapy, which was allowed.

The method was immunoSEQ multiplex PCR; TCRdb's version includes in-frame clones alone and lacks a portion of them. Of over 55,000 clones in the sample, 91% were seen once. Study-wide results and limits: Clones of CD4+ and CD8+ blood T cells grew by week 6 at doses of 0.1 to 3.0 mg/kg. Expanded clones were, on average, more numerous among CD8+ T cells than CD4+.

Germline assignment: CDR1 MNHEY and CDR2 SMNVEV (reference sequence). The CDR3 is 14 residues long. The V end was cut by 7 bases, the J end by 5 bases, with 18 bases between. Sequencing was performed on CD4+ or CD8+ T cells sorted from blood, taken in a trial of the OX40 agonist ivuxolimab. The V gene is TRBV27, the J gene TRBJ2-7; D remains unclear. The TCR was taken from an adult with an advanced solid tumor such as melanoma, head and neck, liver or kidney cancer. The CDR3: CASTRNPQRDEQYF. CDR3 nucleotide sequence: TGTGCCAGCACCAGAAACCCCCAACGTGACGAGCAGTACTTC.